A single sample gave rise to the 24 T cell receptor beta chains below, sequenced in a study of Ad26.COV2.S vaccination and SARS-CoV-2 variants. The repertoire was sequenced with immunoSEQ multiplex PCR; TCRdb's copy has only in-frame clones and lacks some. The repertoire includes about half a million clones, about nine tenths of them detected once, and approximately 1.7% sits in the top ten. As for treatment: 15 to 20 received Ad26.COV2.S at low or high dose, single or two shots; 5 received placebo; per-sample allocation not given. The investigators took samples on day 63 after the first vaccine or placebo injection. The source material was peripheral blood, sampled in a trial of Ad26.COV2.S vaccine versus placebo. These receptors all stem from a person between 18 and 65 years old who received the Ad26.COV2.S COVID-19 vaccine or a placebo.

This clone was counted a few times. The chain joins TRBV5-1 to TRBJ2-7, with D tentatively TRBD2 (5 bases). V gave up 4 bases and J gave up 4 bases, with 12 bases separating them. Germline CDR1 is SGHRS and CDR2 is YFSETQ. This CDR3 is built from 13 residues. Here the CDR3 reads CASSPGSVYEQYF. In DNA form, the CDR3 reads TGCGCCAGCAGCCCGGGATCCGTTTACGAGCAGTACTTC.

The chain combines TRBV7-9 with TRBJ1-4, with 7 bases identical to TRBD1. The CDR3 sequence is 18 residues long. J was trimmed by 1 base and V by 5 bases; bases with no gene match: 13. Looked up from germline, CDR1 is SEHNR and CDR2 is FQNEAQ (reference sequence). CDR3 nucleotide sequence: TGTGCCAGCAGCACACTAATATCTAACAGGGGAACTAATGAAAAACTGTTTTTT. This sequence encodes CASSTLISNRGTNEKLFF.

The chain carries TRBV9 and TRBJ2-1; D ambiguous. This CDR3 has 13 amino acids. Germline values: CDR1 SGDLS, CDR2 YYNGEE. V was pared by 0 bases and J by 7 bases, with 8 bases between. CDR3 residues: CASSVGSGNEQFF. The CDR3 DNA reads TGTGCCAGCAGCGTAGGGAGTGGGAATGAGCAGTTCTTC. The full variable domain, rest sourced from reference TRBV9 and TRBJ2-1, is DSGVTQTPKHLITATGQRVTLRCSPRSGDLSVYWYQQSLDQGLQFLIQYYNGEERAKGNILERFSAQQFPDLHSELNLSSLELGDSALYFCASSVGSGNEQFFGPGTRLTVL.

This chain links TRBV5-1 with TRBJ1-3, with 7 positions matching TRBD1. The CDR3 covers 16 residues. The J segment lost 8 bases and the V segment lost 3 bases, leaving 14 bases of the junction unmatched. The germline gives CDR1 SGHRS, CDR2 YFSETQ. The CDR3 loop reads CASSSSQGGRRDTIYF. As DNA, the CDR3 is TGCGCCAGCAGCTCGAGCCAGGGGGGGCGACGAGACACCATATATTTT.

The chain recombines TRBV7-8 with TRBJ2-1, with D perhaps matching TRBD1 or TRBD2 (5 bases each). The CDR3 covers 14 residues. With 4 bases removed from V and 9 bases from J, the gap between germline ends came to 16 bases. Germline V gene sequence: CDR1 SGHVS, CDR2 FQNEAQ. In DNA, the CDR3 is TGTGCCAGCAGCTGGGACCGGGCAGGCACTGAGCAGTTCTTC. The encoded protein is CASSWDRAGTEQFF.

The CDR3 spells CASSESGLQPQHF. The CDR3 region has the DNA TGCGCCAGCAGTGAGTCAGGGCTACAGCCCCAGCATTTT. This chain uses TRBV10-1 with TRBJ1-5; D is undetermined. Per the germline V gene, CDR1 is WNHNN and CDR2 is SYGVQD (reference sequence). Trimming took 0 bases from V and 7 from J, leaving 7 bases between them. This CDR3 contains 13 residues.

The rearrangement uses TRBV4-2 and TRBJ2-1, with 13 bases fitting TRBD2. The CDR3 extends over 17 amino acids. J lost 4 bases, V lost 4 bases, and 7 bases had no gene match. CDR1 is LGHNA, CDR2 YNFKEQ, per germline. The CDR3 loop reads CASSPPGTSGIYNEQFF. The CDR3 bases are TGTGCCAGCAGCCCCCCCGGGACTAGCGGGATATACAATGAGCAGTTCTTC.

The count of this clone is one. The chain is built from TRBV18 and TRBJ1-1, with 10 bases matching TRBD1. This CDR3 contains 15 residues. Germline lookup yields CDR1 KGHSH and CDR2 LQKENI. Trimming took 6 bases from V and 3 from J; bases not matched to a gene: 7. CDR3 sequence (DNA): TGTGCCAGCTCGCGAGACAGGGGGCCTGACACTGAAGCTTTCTTT. Translating gives CASSRDRGPDTEAFF.

V is TRBV19 and J is TRBJ1-2; 7 nucleotides match TRBD1. Germline CDR1 reads LNHDA; CDR2 reads SQIVND (reference sequence). The V gene end was trimmed by 7 bases and the J gene end by 8 bases; junction bases not matched to a gene: 13. The CDR3 contains 14 residues. CDR3 sequence (DNA): TGTGCCAGTACCCCCCGGACAGGTTTTTCCGGCTACACCTTC. This encodes CASTPRTGFSGYTF. The full variable domain, its missing parts supplied by reference TRBV19 and TRBJ1-2, is DGGITQSPKYLFRKEGQNVTLSCEQNLNHDAMYWYRQDPGQGLRLIYYSQIVNDFQKGDIAEGYSVSREKKESFPLTVTSAQKNPTAFYLCASTPRTGFSGYTFGSGTRLTVV.

As DNA, the CDR3 is TGTGCCAGCAGCTCTATGGTTCGGGACTATGGCTACACCTTC. It codes for CASSSMVRDYGYTF. The J gene is TRBJ1-2, the V gene TRBV7-2; no reliable D call. The germline gives CDR1 SGHTA, CDR2 FQGNSA. This CDR3 has 14 amino acids. V gave up 4 bases and J gave up 3 bases, with 12 bases separating them.

This chain joins TRBV4-3 and TRBJ1-2, with D tentatively TRBD1 (5 bases). Trimming cost V 1 base and J 0 bases, with 21 bases left between them. Germline V CDR1 and CDR2: LGHNA, YSLEER. This CDR3 contains 19 residues. The CDR3 DNA follows: TGCGCCAGCAGCCAAGGAGCATTTTCCCAGGGATTTTCTAACTATGGCTACACCTTC. It encodes CASSQGAFSQGFSNYGYTF.

The gene calls are TRBV27 and TRBJ1-2, with D unresolved. CDR3 size: 13 residues. Germline CDR1 is MNHEY and CDR2 is SMNVEV (reference sequence). V lost 6 bases and J 7 bases, leaving 15 bases between the germline ends. CDR3: CASSPRSFGGYTF. DNA of the CDR3: TGTGCCAGCAGCCCTCGGAGCTTTGGTGGCTACACCTTC.

This clone was seen just once. CDR3 residues: CASSLFPPRPANEKLFF. CDR3 in DNA: TGTGCCAGCAGTTTATTCCCACCCCGTCCGGCTAATGAAAAACTGTTTTTT. V gene TRBV27 combines with J gene TRBJ1-4; D remains ambiguous. Trimming pared 1 base from V and 3 bases from J, leaving 15 bases between. This CDR3 spans 17 amino acids. The germline V gene has CDR1 MNHEY and CDR2 SMNVEV (reference sequence).

This chain uses TRBV6-5 with TRBJ1-1; D remains unclear. This CDR3 comprises 14 residues. Germline CDR1 reads MNHEY; CDR2 reads SVGAGI. Trimming removed 5 bases at V and 1 base at J, with 11 bases between. The DNA of the CDR3 is TGTGCCAGCAGTCATGATGCGGGGAACACTGAAGCTTTCTTT. Its translation: CASSHDAGNTEAFF.

The table lists this clone with a count of one. The chain joins TRBV5-1 to TRBJ2-5, with D perhaps matching TRBD1 (6 bases). Trimming pared 0 bases from V and 1 base from J, leaving 19 bases between. Germline-derived CDR1 and CDR2 are SGHRS and YFSETQ. The CDR3 runs 18 residues. The CDR3 DNA reads as TGCGCCAGCAGCTTGGGGGGTATAGGGACACACAGCCAAGAGACCCAGTACTTC. Translated: CASSLGGIGTHSQETQYF.

The gene calls are TRBV2 and TRBJ1-6; 7 bases line up with TRBD1. Per germline, CDR1 SNHLY and CDR2 FYNNEI. This CDR3 is built from 13 residues. V trimming: 7 bases; J trimming: 9 bases; junction bases outside the gene matches: 6. CDR3: CASIGTEFSPLHF. CDR3 DNA: TGTGCCAGCATAGGGACAGAATTTTCACCCCTCCACTTT.

The gene calls are TRBV6-1 and TRBJ1-6; 8 bases map to TRBD1. The J segment lost 9 bases and the V segment lost 1 base, leaving 5 bases of the junction unmatched. This CDR3 comprises 15 residues. The germline V gene has CDR1 MNHNS and CDR2 SASEGT. The CDR3 loop reads CASSEGQGRGSPLHF. The CDR3 coding sequence is TGTGCCAGCAGTGAAGGACAGGGGAGGGGTTCACCCCTCCACTTT.

The chain is built from TRBV7-3 and TRBJ2-5; TRBD1 matches at 7 bases. Germline values: CDR1 SGHTA, CDR2 FQGTGA. Losses at the gene ends were 4 bases for V and 6 bases for J; bases not matched to a gene: 5. The CDR3 loop spans 13 amino acids. The CDR3 DNA reads as TGTGCCAGCAGCTCCGGACAGGCAAAGACCCAGTACTTC. Protein: CASSSGQAKTQYF. The complete variable domain, with remaining parts taken from reference TRBV7-3 and TRBJ2-5, reads GAGVSQTPSNKVTEKGKYVELRCDPISGHTALYWYRQSLGQGPEFLIYFQGTGAADDSGLPNDRFFAVRPEGSVSTLKIQRTERGDSAVYLCASSSGQAKTQYFGPGTRLLVL.

This clone appeared many times. The chain couples TRBV4-2 to TRBJ2-1, with 12 bases aligning to TRBD2. There are 15 residues in the CDR3. V gave up 4 bases and J gave up 8 bases; unmatched junction bases: 6. Germline CDR1 reads LGHNA; CDR2 reads YNFKEQ. The chain's CDR3 is CASSPTSGGYDEQFF. The CDR3 bases are TGTGCCAGCAGCCCTACTAGCGGGGGGTACGATGAGCAGTTCTTC.

The chain carries TRBV19 and TRBJ2-7; 12 bases agree with TRBD2. Germline assignment: CDR1 LNHDA and CDR2 SQIVND (reference sequence). This CDR3 contains 16 residues. V was clipped by 9 bases and J by 7 bases; unmatched bases: 16. CDR3 protein: CASQVGGLGLAGEQYF. CDR3 nucleotides: TGTGCCAGCCAGGTCGGTGGTCTCGGACTAGCGGGAGAGCAGTACTTC. The entire variable domain, with the rest obtained from reference TRBV19 and TRBJ2-7, is as follows: DGGITQSPKYLFRKEGQNVTLSCEQNLNHDAMYWYRQDPGQGLRLIYYSQIVNDFQKGDIAEGYSVSREKKESFPLTVTSAQKNPTAFYLCASQVGGLGLAGEQYFGPGTRLTVT.

V gene TRBV29-1 combines with J gene TRBJ2-1, with 8 bases fitting TRBD1. CDR3 size: 14 residues. CDR1 and CDR2 from the germline V gene are SQVTM and ANQGSEA. Losses at the gene ends were 1 base for V and 15 bases for J; bases not matched to a gene: 14. CDR3 nucleotide sequence: TGCAGCGTTGAAGGTTTGGCAGGGGGCTTCGCGGGGTTCTTC. Protein: CSVEGLAGGFAGFF.

The chain links TRBV19 to TRBJ2-3; the D is unclear. Per germline, CDR1 LNHDA and CDR2 SQIVND (reference sequence). Trimming stripped 10 bases from V and 1 base from J, with 9 bases between. This CDR3 region has 12 residues. Here the CDR3 reads CATAARTDTQYF. In nucleotides, the CDR3 is TGTGCCACTGCCGCCCGCACAGATACGCAGTATTTT.

The chain joins TRBV5-1 to TRBJ2-5, with a weak D call TRBD1 (5 bases). CDR3 length: 14 residues. V lost 6 bases and J lost 5, with 17 bases in between. CDR1 SGHRS and CDR2 YFSETQ come from the germline V gene. The CDR3 sequence: CASNSGASRETQYF. CDR3 sequence (DNA): TGCGCCAGCAACTCTGGGGCTAGTAGGGAGACCCAGTACTTC. Supplemented by reference TRBV5-1 and TRBJ2-5, the full variable domain reads KAGVTQTPRYLIKTRGQQVTLSCSPISGHRSVSWYQQTPGQGLQFLFEYFSETQRNKGNFPGRFSGRQFSNSRSEMNVSTLELGDSALYLCASNSGASRETQYFGPGTRLLVL.

The V and J genes are TRBV7-9 and TRBJ1-2, with D unresolved. Trimming stripped 1 base from V and 0 bases from J, with 6 bases between. CDR1 is SEHNR and CDR2 is FQNEAQ in the germline V gene (reference sequence). This CDR3 comprises 14 residues. In DNA form, the CDR3 reads TGTGCCAGCAGCTTAGGGTCCTCTAACTATGGCTACACCTTC. Protein: CASSLGSSNYGYTF.